The rows below give T cell receptor beta chains drawn from one sample of a study of blood T cells in healthy people across ages. TCRdb reanalysed the 5' RACE reads using MiXCR and keeps one entry per CDR3 protein. The repertoire holds 550,000 to 800,000 distinct CDR3 sequences, with about 34% as singletons. The sequencing sample was made of blood. The receptors stem from a woman aged 80 or over in good health. The conserved cysteine and the conserved F or W are not part of the CDR3 here.

v_gene	j_gene	CDR3aa
TRBV5-1	TRBJ1-2	ASSLTGQGGYGYT
TRBV7-9	TRBJ2-7	ASSSRYTYEQY
TRBV12-3/TRBV12-4	TRBJ2-3	ASVVTGRVRPDTQY
TRBV6-2/TRBV6-3	TRBJ1-1	ASRGGAGTEAF
TRBV5-1	TRBJ2-3	ASSLSFTGVNTQY
TRBV5-1	TRBJ2-7	ASSLDLAVNEQY
TRBV19	TRBJ2-1	ASSKDRVSYNEQF
TRBV3-1	TRBJ2-7	ASSQAGGLYEQY
TRBV6-5	TRBJ1-1	ASSQGYMTETF
TRBV5-1	TRBJ2-3	ASSEGTSGTDTQY
TRBV29-1	TRBJ2-7	SVEDSAGANEQY
TRBV4-1	TRBJ2-7	ASSHPWENEQY
TRBV20-1	TRBJ1-4	SARAGLKATNEKLF
TRBV5-1	TRBJ1-1	ASSRNGGNTEAF
TRBV29-1	TRBJ2-5	SVDSGVDSGRSLTETQY
TRBV5-6	TRBJ1-2	ASSPWSHYGYT
TRBV7-2	TRBJ1-2	ASSETGISDYT
TRBV12-3/TRBV12-4	TRBJ1-1	ASSFAGGGTEAF
TRBV29-1	TRBJ1-4	SVGPGAEKLF
TRBV30	TRBJ1-4	AWSFFSEKLF
TRBV4-1	TRBJ2-1	ASRQGGRGPLNGQF
TRBV4-3	TRBJ1-2	ASSPSSVGYGYT
TRBV7-9	TRBJ2-7	ASTLFGLEQY
TRBV30	TRBJ1-4	AWSQTDEKLF
TRBV11-2	TRBJ2-3	ASSFGGLTTDTQY
TRBV27	TRBJ1-4	ASSLSYQGREKLF
TRBV2	TRBJ1-2	ASSARGNYGYT
TRBV9	TRBJ1-3	ASSPRTGLSGNTIY
TRBV10-3	TRBJ1-1	AIMGTGNTEAF
TRBV7-3	TRBJ2-1	ASGWGGMDEQF
TRBV6-1	TRBJ1-2	ASSERDRASYGYT
TRBV21-1	TRBJ2-1	ASSKIGRMDEQF
TRBV20-1	TRBJ2-7	SAPSPGFGQIYEQY
TRBV5-1	TRBJ2-3	ASSPRDFNTDTQY
TRBV5-6	TRBJ2-7	ASSLGLEREQY
TRBV2	TRBJ1-2	ASSESRLHNYGYT